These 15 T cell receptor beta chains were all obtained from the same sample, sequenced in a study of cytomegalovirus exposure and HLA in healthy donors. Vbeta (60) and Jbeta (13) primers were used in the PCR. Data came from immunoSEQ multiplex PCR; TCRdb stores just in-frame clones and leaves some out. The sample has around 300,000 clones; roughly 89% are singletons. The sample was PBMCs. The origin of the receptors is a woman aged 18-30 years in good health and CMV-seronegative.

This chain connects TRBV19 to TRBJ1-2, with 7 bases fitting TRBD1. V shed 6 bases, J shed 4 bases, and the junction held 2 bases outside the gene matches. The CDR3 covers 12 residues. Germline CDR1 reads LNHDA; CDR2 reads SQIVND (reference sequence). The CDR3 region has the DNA TGTGCCAGTAGGACAGGGTCCTATGGCTACACCTTC. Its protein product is CASRTGSYGYTF.

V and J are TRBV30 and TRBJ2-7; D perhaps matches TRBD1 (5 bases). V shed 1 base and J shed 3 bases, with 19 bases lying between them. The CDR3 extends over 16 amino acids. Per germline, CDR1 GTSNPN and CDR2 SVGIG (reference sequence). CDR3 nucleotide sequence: TGTGCCTGGAGTGCCGGCAGGGCCCCAGCCGTCTACGAGCAGTACTTC. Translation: CAWSAGRAPAVYEQYF.

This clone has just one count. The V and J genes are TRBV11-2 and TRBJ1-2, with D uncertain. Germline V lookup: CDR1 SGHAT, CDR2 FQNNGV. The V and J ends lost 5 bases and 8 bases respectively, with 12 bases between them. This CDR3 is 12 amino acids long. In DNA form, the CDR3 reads TGTGCCAGCAGCCCACGAGCAGGCGGCTACACCTTC. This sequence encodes CASSPRAGGYTF.

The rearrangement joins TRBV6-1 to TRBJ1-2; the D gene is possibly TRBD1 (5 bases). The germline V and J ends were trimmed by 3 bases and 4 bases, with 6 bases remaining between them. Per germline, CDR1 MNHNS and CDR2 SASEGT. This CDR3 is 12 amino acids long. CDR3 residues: CASSDRVYGYTF. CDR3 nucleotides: TGTGCCAGCAGTGACAGGGTCTATGGCTACACCTTC.

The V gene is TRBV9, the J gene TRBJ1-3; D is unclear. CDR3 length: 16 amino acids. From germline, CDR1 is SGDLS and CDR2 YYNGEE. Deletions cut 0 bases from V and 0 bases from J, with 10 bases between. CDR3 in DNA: TGTGCCAGCAGCGTAGCTACAACGGGCTCTGGAAACACCATATATTTT. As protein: CASSVATTGSGNTIYF.

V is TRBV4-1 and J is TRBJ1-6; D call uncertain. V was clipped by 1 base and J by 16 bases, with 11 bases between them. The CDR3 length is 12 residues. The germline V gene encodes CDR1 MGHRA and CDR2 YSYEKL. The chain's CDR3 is CASSQVLGSLHF. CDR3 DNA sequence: TGCGCCAGCAGCCAAGTTCTAGGATCTCTCCACTTT.

The CDR3 sequence is CASSFQGSRQPQHF. CDR3 sequence (DNA): TGTGCCAGCAGCTTCCAGGGGTCACGGCAGCCCCAGCATTTT. This chain connects TRBV5-6 to TRBJ1-5; the D gene is possibly TRBD1 (6 bases). CDR3 length: 14 residues. The germline V and J ends were trimmed by 2 bases and 7 bases, with 13 bases remaining between them. CDR1 and CDR2 from the germline V gene are SGHDT and YYEEEE.

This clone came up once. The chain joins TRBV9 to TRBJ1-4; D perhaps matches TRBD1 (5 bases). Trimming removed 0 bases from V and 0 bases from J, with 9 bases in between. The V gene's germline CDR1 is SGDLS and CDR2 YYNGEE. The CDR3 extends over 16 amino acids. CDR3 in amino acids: CASSVDIGATNEKLFF. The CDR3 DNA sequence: TGTGCCAGCAGCGTAGACATAGGGGCAACTAATGAAAAACTGTTTTTT.

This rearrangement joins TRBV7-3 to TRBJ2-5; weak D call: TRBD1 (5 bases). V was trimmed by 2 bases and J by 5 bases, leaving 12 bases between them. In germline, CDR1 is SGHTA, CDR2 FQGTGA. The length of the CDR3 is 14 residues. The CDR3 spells CASSLLGAYETQYF. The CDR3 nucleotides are TGTGCCAGCAGCTTACTAGGGGCGTATGAGACCCAGTACTTC. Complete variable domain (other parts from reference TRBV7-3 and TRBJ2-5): GAGVSQTPSNKVTEKGKYVELRCDPISGHTALYWYRQSLGQGPEFLIYFQGTGAADDSGLPNDRFFAVRPEGSVSTLKIQRTERGDSAVYLCASSLLGAYETQYFGPGTRLLVL.

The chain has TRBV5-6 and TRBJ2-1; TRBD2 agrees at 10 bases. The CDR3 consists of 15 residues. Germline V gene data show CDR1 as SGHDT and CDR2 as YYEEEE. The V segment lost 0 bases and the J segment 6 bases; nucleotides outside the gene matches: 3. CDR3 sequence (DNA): TGTGCCAGCAGCTTGGTAAGCGGGGGGGCCAATGAGCAGTTCTTC. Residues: CASSLVSGGANEQFF.

The CDR3: CASKMGVAGYNEQFF. CDR3 DNA: TGTGCCAGCAAGATGGGAGTAGCGGGCTACAATGAGCAGTTCTTC. The chain uses TRBV6-5 and TRBJ2-1, with 7 bases matching TRBD2. Germline values: CDR1 MNHEY, CDR2 SVGAGI. J lost 3 bases, V lost 7 bases, and 9 bases had no gene match. The CDR3 covers 15 residues.

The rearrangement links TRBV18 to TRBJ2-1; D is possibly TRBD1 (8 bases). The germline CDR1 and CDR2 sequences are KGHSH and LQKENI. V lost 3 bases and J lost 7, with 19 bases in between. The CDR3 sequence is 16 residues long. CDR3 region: CASSPTGGGTRNEQFF. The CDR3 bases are TGTGCCAGCTCACCTACAGGGGGGGGTACTCGGAATGAGCAGTTCTTC.

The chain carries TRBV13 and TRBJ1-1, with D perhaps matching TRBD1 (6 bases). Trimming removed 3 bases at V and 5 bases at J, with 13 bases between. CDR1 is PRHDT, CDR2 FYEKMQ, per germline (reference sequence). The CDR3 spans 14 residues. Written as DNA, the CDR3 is TGTGCCAGCAGCTTTCTGGGGAGGGGGACTGAAGCTTTCTTT. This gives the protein CASSFLGRGTEAFF.

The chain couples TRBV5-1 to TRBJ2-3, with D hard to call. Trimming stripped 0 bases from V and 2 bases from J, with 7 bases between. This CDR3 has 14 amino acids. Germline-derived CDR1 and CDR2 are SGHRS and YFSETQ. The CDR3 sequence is CASSLGAITDTQYF. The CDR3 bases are TGCGCCAGCAGCTTGGGGGCCATCACAGATACGCAGTATTTT.

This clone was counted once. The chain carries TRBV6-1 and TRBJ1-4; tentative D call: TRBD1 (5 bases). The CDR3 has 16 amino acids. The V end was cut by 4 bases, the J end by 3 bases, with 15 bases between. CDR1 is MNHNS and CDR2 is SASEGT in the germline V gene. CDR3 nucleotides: TGTGCCAGCAGTGGGACGGTCGGAGGGGCTAATGAAAAACTGTTTTTT. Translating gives CASSGTVGGANEKLFF.